This T cell receptor beta chain was retrieved from a study of cytomegalovirus exposure and HLA in healthy donors. General study results and limits: Immune exposure information comprised only CMV serostatus. In vitro assays verified that a few CMV-associated chains recognized CMV antigens specifically.

With regard to this clone: As yet, its antigen is unknown.

Primers: 60 Vbeta forward and 13 Jbeta reverse. Generated by immunoSEQ multiplex PCR, the TCRdb table keeps only in-frame clones and is missing some. The sample lists 250,000 to 350,000 clones, roughly 89% seen once, with almost 4% in the top ten. The specimen was PBMCs. The clonotype originates from a man in his forties in good health and CMV-seropositive.

Here the CDR3 DNA reads TGTGCCAGCAGTTACGGGGACTTCTACTACGAGCAGTACTTC. Amino acid sequence: CASSYGDFYYEQYF. This chain uses TRBV6-5 with TRBJ2-7, with D possibly matching TRBD2 (6 bases). The CDR3 loop spans 14 amino acids. The V gene lost 2 bases and the J gene lost 3 bases, with 11 bases spanning the gap. Germline V gene lookup returns CDR1 MNHEY and CDR2 SVGAGI.